Listed below are T cell receptor beta chains from one sample, sequenced in a study of cytomegalovirus exposure and HLA in healthy donors. TCRdb keeps only in-frame clones here, not all; method: immunoSEQ multiplex PCR. The table lists 100,000 to 150,000 clones, over 75% of them singletons. The sample consisted of PBMCs. These receptors came from a woman between 40 and 50 years old in good health and CMV-seropositive. Both conserved end residues are part of each CDR3. Clone size is not always given. Where it is, it says once, few, many or a class for expanded clones.

cdr3_length,v_call,clone_size,cdr3_aa
15,TRBV29-1,once,CSVEGGAPGTDTQYF
15,TRBV5-4,.,CASSLPTGRTYEQYF
13,TRBV4-1,.,CASSQDRGAAQFF
18,TRBV7-9,.,CASSLGTGAIDSGNTIYF
15,TRBV10-1,.,CASSLLAEPTDTQYF
15,TRBV5-5,once,CASRRTSGSSYEQYF
16,TRBV30,.,CAWSVGNRGFGETQYF
12,TRBV6-1,.,CASGEYNSPLHF
17,TRBV19,.,CASRKRGLAGSTGELFF
14,TRBV2,.,CASVRIGSSYEQYF
14,TRBV5-1,once,CASRADRASYEQYF
16,TRBV7-2,.,CASSYLGGSSYNEQFF
14,TRBV7-9,few,CASSSTGGNEKLFF